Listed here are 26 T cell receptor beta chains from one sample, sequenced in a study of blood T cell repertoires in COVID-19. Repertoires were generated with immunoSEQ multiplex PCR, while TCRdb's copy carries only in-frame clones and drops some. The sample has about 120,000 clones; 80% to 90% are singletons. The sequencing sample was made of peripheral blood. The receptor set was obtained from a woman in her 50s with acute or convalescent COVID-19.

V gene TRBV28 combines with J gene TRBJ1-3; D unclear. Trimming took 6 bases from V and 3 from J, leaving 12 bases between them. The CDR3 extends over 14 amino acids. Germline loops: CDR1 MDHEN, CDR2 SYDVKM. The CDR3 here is CASSPPRFGNTIYF. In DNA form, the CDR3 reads TGTGCCAGCAGCCCTCCCAGGTTTGGAAACACCATATATTTT. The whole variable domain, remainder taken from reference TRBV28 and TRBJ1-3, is DVKVTQSSRYLVKRTGEKVFLECVQDMDHENMFWYRQDPGLGLRLIYFSYDVKMKEKGDIPEGYSVSREKKERFSLILESASTNQTSMYLCASSPPRFGNTIYFGEGSWLTVV.

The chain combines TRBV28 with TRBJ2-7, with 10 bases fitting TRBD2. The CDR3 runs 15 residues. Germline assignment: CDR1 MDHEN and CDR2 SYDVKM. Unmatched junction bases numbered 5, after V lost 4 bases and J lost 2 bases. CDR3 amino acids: CASSSQLAGPYEQYF. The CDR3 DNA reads TGTGCCAGCAGTTCCCAACTAGCGGGGCCCTACGAGCAGTACTTC.

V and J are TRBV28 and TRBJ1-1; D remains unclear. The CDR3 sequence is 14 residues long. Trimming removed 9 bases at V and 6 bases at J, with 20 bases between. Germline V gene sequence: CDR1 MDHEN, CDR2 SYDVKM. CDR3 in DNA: TGTGCCAGTTTCACCGGTTATGAGTTCCCTGAAGCTTTCTTT. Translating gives CASFTGYEFPEAFF.

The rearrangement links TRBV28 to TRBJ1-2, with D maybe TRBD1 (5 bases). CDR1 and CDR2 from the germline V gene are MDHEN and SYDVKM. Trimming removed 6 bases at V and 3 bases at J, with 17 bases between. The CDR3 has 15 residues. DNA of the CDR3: TGTGCCAGCAGCCAGGGAGGGGAAGTCGACTATGGCTACACCTTC. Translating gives CASSQGGEVDYGYTF.

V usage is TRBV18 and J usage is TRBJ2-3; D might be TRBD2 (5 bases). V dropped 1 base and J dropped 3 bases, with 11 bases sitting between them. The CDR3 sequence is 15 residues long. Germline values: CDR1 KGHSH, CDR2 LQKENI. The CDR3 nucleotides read TGTGCCAGCTCACCACTGTGGGAGAGGACAGATACGCAGTATTTT. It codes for CASSPLWERTDTQYF.

The CDR3 region has the DNA TGCAGTGCTAGTTCTCTAGCGGGAGGGGAAGAGCAGTACTTC. Protein sequence: CSASSLAGGEEQYF. The chain is built from TRBV20-1 and TRBJ2-7; TRBD2 agrees at 12 bases. Germline V gives CDR1 DFQATT, CDR2 SNEGSKA (reference sequence). V gave up 3 bases and J gave up 7 bases; unmatched junction bases: 7. This CDR3 has 14 amino acids.

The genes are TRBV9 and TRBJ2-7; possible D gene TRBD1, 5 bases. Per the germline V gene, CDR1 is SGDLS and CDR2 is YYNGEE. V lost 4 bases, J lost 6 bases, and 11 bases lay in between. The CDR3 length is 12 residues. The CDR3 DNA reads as TGTGCCAGCAGCCCGCAGGGAATCGAGCAGTACTTC. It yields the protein CASSPQGIEQYF.

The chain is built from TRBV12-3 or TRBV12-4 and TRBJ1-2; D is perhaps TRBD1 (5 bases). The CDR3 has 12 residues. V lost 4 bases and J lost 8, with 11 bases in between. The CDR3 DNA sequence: TGTGCCAGCAGTTGGGAAGGGGAAGGCTACACCTTC. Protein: CASSWEGEGYTF.

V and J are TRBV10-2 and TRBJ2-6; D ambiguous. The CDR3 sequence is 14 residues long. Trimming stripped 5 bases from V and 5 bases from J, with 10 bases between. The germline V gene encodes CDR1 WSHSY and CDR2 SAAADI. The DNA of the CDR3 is TGCGCCAGCAGTTTTGTGAGCTGGGCCAACGTCCTGACTTTC. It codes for CASSFVSWANVLTF.

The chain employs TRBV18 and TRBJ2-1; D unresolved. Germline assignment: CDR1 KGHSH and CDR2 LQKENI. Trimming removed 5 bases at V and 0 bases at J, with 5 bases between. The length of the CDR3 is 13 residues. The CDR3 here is CASSDTSYNEQFF. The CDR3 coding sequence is TGTGCCAGCTCAGACACCTCCTACAATGAGCAGTTCTTC.

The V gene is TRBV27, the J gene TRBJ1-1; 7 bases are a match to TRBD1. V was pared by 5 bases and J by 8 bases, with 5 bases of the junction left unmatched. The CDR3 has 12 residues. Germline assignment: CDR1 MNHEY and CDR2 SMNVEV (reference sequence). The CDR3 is CASSMGTAEAFF. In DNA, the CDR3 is TGTGCCAGCAGTATGGGGACAGCCGAAGCTTTCTTT.

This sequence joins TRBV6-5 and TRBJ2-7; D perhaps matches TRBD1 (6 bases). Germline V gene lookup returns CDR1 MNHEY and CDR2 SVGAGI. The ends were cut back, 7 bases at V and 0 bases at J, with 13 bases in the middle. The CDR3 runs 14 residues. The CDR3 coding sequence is TGTGCCAGCAAAGAGACAGGTAGCTCCTACGAGCAGTACTTC. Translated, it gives CASKETGSSYEQYF.

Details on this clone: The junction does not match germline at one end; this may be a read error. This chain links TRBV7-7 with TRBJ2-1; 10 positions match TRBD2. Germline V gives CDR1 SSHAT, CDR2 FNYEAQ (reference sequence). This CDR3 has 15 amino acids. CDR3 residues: CASSLAASGSSEQFF. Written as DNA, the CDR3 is TGTGCTAGCAGCTTAGCAGCTAGCGGGAGTTCTGAGCAGTTCTTC.

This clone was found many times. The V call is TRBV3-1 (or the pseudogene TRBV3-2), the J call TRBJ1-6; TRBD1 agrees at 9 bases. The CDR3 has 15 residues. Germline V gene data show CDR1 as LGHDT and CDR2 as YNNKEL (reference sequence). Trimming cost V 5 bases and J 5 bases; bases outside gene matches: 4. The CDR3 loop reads CASSVRDRDNSPLHF. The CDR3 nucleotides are TGTGCCAGCAGCGTCCGGGACAGGGATAATTCACCCCTCCACTTT.

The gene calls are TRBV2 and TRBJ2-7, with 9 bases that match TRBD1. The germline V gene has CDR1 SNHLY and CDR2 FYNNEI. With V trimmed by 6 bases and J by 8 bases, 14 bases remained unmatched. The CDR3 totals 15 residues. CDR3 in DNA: TGTGCCAGCAGCGGGAACCGGGACAGGGTATCGAAGCAGTACTTC. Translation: CASSGNRDRVSKQYF.

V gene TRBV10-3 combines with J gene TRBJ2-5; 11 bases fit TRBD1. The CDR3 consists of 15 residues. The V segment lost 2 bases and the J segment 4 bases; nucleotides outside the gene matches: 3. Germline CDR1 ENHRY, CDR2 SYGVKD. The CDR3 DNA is TGTGCCATCAGTGAGCCGGACAGGGGGCCAGAGACCCAGTACTTC. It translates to CAISEPDRGPETQYF.

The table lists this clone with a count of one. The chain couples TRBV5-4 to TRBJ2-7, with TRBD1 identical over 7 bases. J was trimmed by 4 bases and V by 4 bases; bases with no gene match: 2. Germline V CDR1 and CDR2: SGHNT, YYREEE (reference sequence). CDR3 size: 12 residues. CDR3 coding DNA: TGTGCCAGCAGCCAACAGGGGTACGAGCAGTACTTC. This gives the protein CASSQQGYEQYF.

CDR3 bases: TGTGCCAGCAGCCGAACGACAGGGGGCGGCGAAAAACTGTTTTTT. Protein sequence: CASSRTTGGGEKLFF. V gene TRBV11-2 combines with J gene TRBJ1-4; 10 nucleotides align to TRBD1. Germline assignment: CDR1 SGHAT and CDR2 FQNNGV. Trimming cost V 5 bases and J 8 bases; bases outside gene matches: 8. CDR3 size: 15 residues.

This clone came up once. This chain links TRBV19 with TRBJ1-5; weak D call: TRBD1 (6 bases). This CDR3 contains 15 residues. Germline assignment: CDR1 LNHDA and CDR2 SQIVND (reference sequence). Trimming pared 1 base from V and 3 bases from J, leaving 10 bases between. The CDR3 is CASSIGTGNNQPQHF. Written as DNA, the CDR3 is TGTGCCAGTAGTATAGGTACAGGGAACAATCAGCCCCAGCATTTT.

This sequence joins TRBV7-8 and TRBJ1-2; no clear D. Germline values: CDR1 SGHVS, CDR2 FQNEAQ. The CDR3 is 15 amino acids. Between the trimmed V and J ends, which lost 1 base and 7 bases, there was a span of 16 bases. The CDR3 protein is CASSLDAGELGGYTF. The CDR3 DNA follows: TGTGCCAGCAGCTTAGATGCAGGCGAGTTGGGTGGCTACACCTTC.

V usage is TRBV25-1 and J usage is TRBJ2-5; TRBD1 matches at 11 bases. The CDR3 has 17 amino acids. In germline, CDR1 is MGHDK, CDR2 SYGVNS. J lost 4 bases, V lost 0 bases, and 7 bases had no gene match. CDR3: CASSEYRGQGAGETQYF. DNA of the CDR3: TGTGCCAGCAGTGAATACCGCGGACAGGGGGCCGGAGAGACCCAGTACTTC.

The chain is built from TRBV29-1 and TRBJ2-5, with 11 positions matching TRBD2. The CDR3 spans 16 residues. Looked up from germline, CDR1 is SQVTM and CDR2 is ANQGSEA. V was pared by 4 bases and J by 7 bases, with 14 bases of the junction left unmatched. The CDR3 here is CSVVGTSGASGWTQYF. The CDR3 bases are TGCAGCGTTGTCGGGACTAGCGGTGCTTCGGGTTGGACCCAGTACTTC.

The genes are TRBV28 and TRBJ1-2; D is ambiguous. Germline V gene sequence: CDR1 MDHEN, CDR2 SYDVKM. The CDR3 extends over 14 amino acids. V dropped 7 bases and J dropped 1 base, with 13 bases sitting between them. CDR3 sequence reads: CASTPGSGNYGYTF. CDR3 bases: TGTGCCAGCACCCCCGGGAGTGGTAACTATGGCTACACCTTC.

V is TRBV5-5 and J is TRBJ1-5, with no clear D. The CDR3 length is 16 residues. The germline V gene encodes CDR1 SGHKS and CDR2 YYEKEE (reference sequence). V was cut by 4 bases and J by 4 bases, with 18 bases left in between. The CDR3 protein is CASSPPRQAVNQPQHF. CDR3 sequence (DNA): TGTGCCAGCAGCCCCCCTCGCCAGGCTGTAAATCAGCCCCAGCATTTT.

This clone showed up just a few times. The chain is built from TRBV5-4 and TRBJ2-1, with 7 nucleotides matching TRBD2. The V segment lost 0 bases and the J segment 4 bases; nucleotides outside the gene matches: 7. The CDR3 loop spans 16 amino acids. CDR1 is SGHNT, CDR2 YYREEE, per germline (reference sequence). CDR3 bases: TGTGCCAGCAGCTTGGATGGGGGAGCGGGGTACAATGAGCAGTTCTTC. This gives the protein CASSLDGGAGYNEQFF.

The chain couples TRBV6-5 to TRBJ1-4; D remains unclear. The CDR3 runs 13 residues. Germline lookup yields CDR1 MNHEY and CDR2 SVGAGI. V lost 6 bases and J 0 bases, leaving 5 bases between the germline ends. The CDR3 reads CASRRTTNEKLFF. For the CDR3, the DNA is TGTGCCAGCAGGAGGACAACTAATGAAAAACTGTTTTTT.